The source of this TCR beta chain is a study of blood T cell repertoires in COVID-19. About the study: Nucleic acid was either cDNA or gDNA, and it came from T cells, B-cell-depleted T cells, or PBMCs.

This clone was seen a single time. Repertoires were generated with immunoSEQ multiplex PCR, while TCRdb's copy carries only in-frame clones and drops some. In the table there are 160,000 or so clones, roughly 87% of which are singletons. Material for sequencing was peripheral blood. The TCR was taken from a woman between 50 and 59 years old with acute or convalescent COVID-19.

This CDR3 is CASSYTTGTGPPEQFF. The CDR3 DNA follows: TGTGCCAGCAGTTACACAACCGGGACAGGCCCTCCTGAGCAGTTCTTC. The chain links TRBV6-5 to TRBJ2-1; TRBD1 matches 8 bases. The junction had 12 bases not matched to a gene; V was cut back by 2 bases and J by 9 bases. The CDR3 is made up of 16 amino acids. Germline loops: CDR1 MNHEY, CDR2 SVGAGI.